This T cell receptor (beta chain) comes out of a study of T cell repertoires in cytomegalovirus infection (dated by TCRdb to between 2018 and 2021). Notes on the research overall: Alongside well-studied HLA-B-restricted epitopes, the peptide stimulations were aimed at recently identified HLA-C-restricted CMV epitopes, whose presentation resists viral immunomodulation. Donor HLA type was relevant to the analysis, because carriage of CMV infection together with the matching HLA type was indicated by public TCR beta signatures. General study outcomes and caveats: In the ex vivo response, HLA-C-restricted CMV-specific TCR beta clonotypes were dominant, and in two of eight donors the single most frequent clonotype came from this HLA-C-restricted group. In both this cohort and an independent approximately 350-donor cohort, the cumulative frequency of public TCR beta family members distinguished carriers of CMV infection plus the relevant HLA type.

TCRdb records Illumina HiSeq 1500 as the sequencer. The public reads were reanalyzed by TCRdb: fastp trimming at Q25, MiXCR alignment, in-frame beta chains only. Rows with a matching CDR3 protein are joined into one entry that keeps the most common DNA and genes. The sample has around 710,000 distinct CDR3 sequences on record, roughly 28% of them singletons. Together, the top ten hold over 10% of the sample. The CDR3 runs 15 amino acids, cysteine and phenylalanine included. Only the CDR3 part of the read is kept: 45 bases, read in frame from the first base. V is clipped by 3 bases and J by 5 bases, and the sequence between their germline boundaries is 16 bases long. From the germline V gene, CDR1 is SGHDN and CDR2 is FVKESK. The intended sense of this specimen's treatment or condition label: in vitro stimulation with specific CMV peptide epitopes to enrich CMV-specific T cells. In this sample, this clonotype turned up a few times. Its cognate antigen has yet to be identified. Base qualities were left out, and no much larger clone turns up one base away.

The chain is assembled from TRBV14 and TRBJ2-5, with no D gene named confidently. The source was cultured CD8+ T cells from PBMCs, collected from culture after CMV antigen stimulation. The TCR was taken from a human donor in good health (CMV status not recorded). Some clones in this sample may be carry-over from other donors' samples. The DNA is as follows: TGTGCCAGCAGCCACTTGGGGAAGGTACGGGAGACCCAGTACTTC. This sequence encodes CASSHLGKVRETQYF.